A single TCR beta chain is shown here with its context. The antigen remains unidentified. This sample is part of a study of T cell responses to AZD1222 COVID-19 vaccine. General observations from the study: Regions 160-218 and 743-854 held dominance among vaccine-associated CD4 TCRs, which spanned spike. Compared with day 0, the breadth and depth of the Spike-specific TCR repertoire rose significantly after two doses of AZD1222. At baseline, just a handful of AZD1222 recipients tested seropositive.

Trimming left V 2 bases short and J 0 bases short, with 12 bases between. The CDR3 spans 16 residues. Germline assignment: CDR1 MNHEY and CDR2 SVGEGT. Method: immunoSEQ multiplex PCR; TCRdb's copy keeps in-frame clones and lacks some. The data show about 60,000 clones, 80% to 90% seen once. This chain uses TRBV6-2 or TRBV6-3 with TRBJ2-3; tentative D call: TRBD2 (5 bases). Sequencing used peripheral blood, obtained on day 0 of AZD1222 vaccination. This clonotype originated in an adult in good health. The CDR3 sequence is CASSYGRASSTDTQYF. DNA for the CDR3: TGTGCCAGCAGTTACGGGCGGGCCTCTAGCACAGATACGCAGTATTTT.